This is a list of T cell receptor beta chains from one sample in a study of blood T cells in healthy people across ages. TCRdb fed the 5' RACE reads into MiXCR, producing one record per CDR3 protein. This sample has hundreds of thousands of distinct CDR3 sequences; about 44% occur once, and the top ten carry around an eighth. The sample taken for sequencing was blood. Every receptor here comes from a man aged 30-40 years in good health. CDR3s include the opening cysteine and the closing phenylalanine or tryptophan. Fields, in order: V gene, CDR3 protein.

v_call: TRBV28; cdr3_aa: CASTAGWQGGYNEQFF
v_call: TRBV18; cdr3_aa: CASSPPGANYGYTF
v_call: TRBV20-1; cdr3_aa: CSAPPGGSEQFF
v_call: TRBV5-1; cdr3_aa: CASSLDWTGVDEQYF
v_call: TRBV4-2; cdr3_aa: CASSLKAAGTDYNEQFF
v_call: TRBV10-3; cdr3_aa: CAIRNMGDGYTF
v_call: TRBV9; cdr3_aa: CASSSHVGYGNTQYF
v_call: TRBV4-3; cdr3_aa: CASSQDLRGQTSGANVLTF
v_call: TRBV15; cdr3_aa: CATSREWNTEAFF
v_call: TRBV14; cdr3_aa: CASSQAVAGGYTF
v_call: TRBV6-5; cdr3_aa: CASSYDGGAPNEQFF
v_call: TRBV6-6; cdr3_aa: CASSYPTSGGTDTQYF
v_call: TRBV6-5; cdr3_aa: CASTESGADTQYF
v_call: TRBV20-1; cdr3_aa: CSASSRVGHQPQHF
v_call: TRBV4-1; cdr3_aa: CASSQGLGISTDTQYF
v_call: TRBV6-1; cdr3_aa: CASSETGVDQPQHF
v_call: TRBV4-2; cdr3_aa: CASSQEQLAKNIQYF
v_call: TRBV11-3; cdr3_aa: CASSRDKSTDTQYF
v_call: TRBV18; cdr3_aa: CASSPSANSPLHF
v_call: TRBV7-9; cdr3_aa: CASRFTSGETQYF
v_call: TRBV12-3/TRBV12-4; cdr3_aa: CASSFGGGVNTGELFF
v_call: TRBV6-5; cdr3_aa: CASSSIRGLVYEQYF
v_call: TRBV12-3/TRBV12-4; cdr3_aa: CASRMTVGGAVEQYF
v_call: TRBV25-1; cdr3_aa: CASTSATSTDTQYF
v_call: TRBV6-5; cdr3_aa: CASRTGQGVDTQYF
v_call: TRBV5-1; cdr3_aa: CASVDSGGTYNEQFF
v_call: TRBV24-1; cdr3_aa: CATSDAGGGRNEQFF
v_call: TRBV6-6; cdr3_aa: CASKLTATDNEQFF
v_call: TRBV5-1; cdr3_aa: CASSADIFNEQYF
v_call: TRBV5-1; cdr3_aa: CASSSSEGLSTGELFF
v_call: TRBV20-1; cdr3_aa: CSARRSGNQPQHF
v_call: TRBV29-1; cdr3_aa: CSVSGGTFSYNEQFF
v_call: TRBV12-3/TRBV12-4; cdr3_aa: CASTFLGATYNEQFF
v_call: TRBV6-5; cdr3_aa: CASSGQGVSQPRHF
v_call: TRBV24-1; cdr3_aa: CATSDTDTYGYTF
v_call: TRBV20-1; cdr3_aa: CSATGTANQPQHF
v_call: TRBV4-3; cdr3_aa: CASSRVLVGGPYNGQFF
v_call: TRBV29-1; cdr3_aa: CSVLKGSTGELFF
v_call: TRBV20-1; cdr3_aa: CSALPQGVIDYGYTF
v_call: TRBV7-9; cdr3_aa: CASTRAGGSYNEQFF
v_call: TRBV28; cdr3_aa: CASSPGDKTNYGYTF
v_call: TRBV5-1; cdr3_aa: CASSASGWTDTQYF
v_call: TRBV10-3; cdr3_aa: CAISEGREKLFF
v_call: TRBV27; cdr3_aa: CASSLQGACEQYF
v_call: TRBV7-2; cdr3_aa: CASSSQGPGTGVNQPQHF
v_call: TRBV4-1; cdr3_aa: CASSPPASGVYNEQFF
v_call: TRBV12-3/TRBV12-4; cdr3_aa: CASSLSRNQETQYF
v_call: TRBV25-1; cdr3_aa: CASSPLTGIGDTQYF